The T cell receptor (beta chain) described here comes from a study of vaccination and CD4 T cells after COVID-19. Across the whole study: Stimulation of cells relied on overlapping spike peptides derived from SARS-CoV-2, HCoV-NL63, HCoV-OC43 and HCoV-229E.

Notes on this clonotype: The antigen is unknown.

Cultured CD4+ T-cell DNA underwent Oncomine TCR Beta short-read sequencing. The authors extracted genomic DNA from cultured CD4+ T cells. From the PCR reads, TCRdb called clonotypes with MiXCR, one entry per CDR3 protein. The sample holds 12,000 or so distinct CDR3 sequences, 25% to 30% seen once. The treatment here: roughly ten-day PBMC culture with coronavirus spike peptide pools or control peptides (ViraFEST assay). The unexposed donor gave CD4+ T cells before the COVID-19 pandemic (2011-2018). Both day 3 and day 7 involved replacing half of the medium with fresh IL-2 medium. V lost 5 bases, J lost 2 bases, and 10 bases lay in between. The CDR3 covers 15 residues. From germline, CDR1 is MRHNA and CDR2 SNTAGT.

This sequence originates from a human donor in good health. The sequencing sample was made of CD4+ T cells from blood, cultured in vitro. The chain couples TRBV6-4 to TRBJ2-6; possible D gene TRBD2, 6 bases. The CDR3 DNA follows: TGTGCCAGCAGTCCTGGGGGGACTGGGGCCAACGTCCTGACTTTC. Its protein product is CASSPGGTGANVLTF.